This T cell receptor (beta chain) appears in the sequencing data of a study of cytomegalovirus exposure and HLA in healthy donors. About the research overall: Of fewer than 450 genotyped donors, about 81% clustered with self-reported Caucasian donors. General observations from the study: As a later analysis showed, a missense DCLRE1C variant was linked to trimming of TCR beta V- and J-genes.

V lost 4 bases and J 1 base, leaving 5 bases between the germline ends. CDR1 and CDR2 (germline): KGHSH, LQKENI. The CDR3 contains 12 residues. It was with 60 Vbeta and 13 Jbeta primers that the PCR ran. TCRdb's copy holds only in-frame clones and misses some; the assay was immunoSEQ multiplex PCR. This repertoire shows roughly 120,000 clones, roughly 82% found once; its top ten account for less than 3.5%. As for this clone: What it binds is not known.

Sequenced material: PBMCs. The sequence was collected from a woman in her thirties or forties in good health and CMV-seropositive. The rearrangement uses TRBV18 and TRBJ2-7, with a weak D call TRBD1 (5 bases). Here the CDR3 reads CASSQGSYEQYF. The CDR3 DNA reads TGTGCCAGCTCACAGGGGTCCTACGAGCAGTACTTC. Looking up the rest from reference TRBV18 and TRBJ2-7 gives the full variable domain: NAGVMQNPRHLVRRRGQEARLRCSPMKGHSHVYWYRQLPEEGLKFMVYLQKENIIDESGMPKERFSAEFPKEGPSILRIQQVVRGDSAAYFCASSQGSYEQYFGPGTRLTVT.